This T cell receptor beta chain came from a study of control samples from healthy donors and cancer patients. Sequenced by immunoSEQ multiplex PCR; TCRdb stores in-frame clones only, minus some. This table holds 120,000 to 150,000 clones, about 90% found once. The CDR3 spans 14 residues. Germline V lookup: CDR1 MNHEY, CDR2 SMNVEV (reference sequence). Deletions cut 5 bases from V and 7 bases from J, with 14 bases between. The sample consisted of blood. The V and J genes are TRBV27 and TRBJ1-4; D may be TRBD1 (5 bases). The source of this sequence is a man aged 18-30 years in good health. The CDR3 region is CASSPSGRAEKLFF. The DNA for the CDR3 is TGTGCCAGCAGTCCTTCGGGACGGGCTGAAAAACTGTTTTTT.